What follows are 12 T cell receptor beta chains derived from one specimen sequenced in a study of metastatic and nonmetastatic thyroid tumors. No treatment of any kind had been given to any patient before thyroid surgery. Through MiXCR, TCRdb re-clonotyped the PCR reads. The profile covers 4,000 to 6,000 clones, with 25% to 30% appearing a single time and about 15% taken by the ten largest. Sequencing was carried out using adjacent normal tissue. The receptors here all came from a female donor with papillary thyroid cancer or a benign thyroid nodule (not recorded which). Some clones in this sample may be carry-over from other donors' samples.

This clone was seen a few times. This chain uses TRBV12-3 or TRBV12-4 with TRBJ2-3, with D perhaps given as TRBD1 or TRBD2 (5 bases each). Deletions cut 1 base from V and 4 bases from J, with 9 bases between. This CDR3 has 14 residues. This chain's CDR3 is CASSLGGVADTQYF. The CDR3 nucleotides read TGTGCCAGCAGTTTAGGAGGGGTGGCAGATACGCAGTATTTT.

This clone was counted only a few times. This CDR3 is CASSVNTEAFF. For the CDR3, the DNA is TGTGCCAGCAGTGTGAACACTGAAGCTTTCTTT. The J gene is TRBJ1-1, the V gene TRBV6-1; D unclear. The CDR3 has 11 amino acids. V was cut by 4 bases and J by 0 bases, with 0 bases left in between. From germline, CDR1 is MNHNS and CDR2 SASEGT.

As for this clone: One end of the junction fails to match germline, which may point to a read error. This chain links TRBV7-2 with TRBJ2-3, with 8 positions matching TRBD2. The CDR3 covers 16 residues. Germline-derived CDR1 and CDR2 are SGHTA and FQGNSA. The CDR3 here is CASSFAGLENRYTQYF. For the CDR3, the DNA is TGCGCCAGCAGCTTCGCGGGACTAGAAAACAGATACACGCAGTATTTT.

This clone was picked up a small number of times. The rearrangement joins TRBV7-9 to TRBJ1-6; D is ambiguous. Per germline, CDR1 SEHNR and CDR2 FQNEAQ (reference sequence). The length of the CDR3 is 12 residues. The V end lost 3 bases, the J end lost 14 bases, and 11 bases lay between the germline ends. CDR3 bases: TGTGCCAGCAGCTTTGATACTCGAACCCTCCACTTT. Encoded protein: CASSFDTRTLHF.

The chain is built from TRBV5-1 and TRBJ2-3; D not resolved. The V end was cut by 1 base, the J end by 2 bases, with 2 bases between. Per germline, CDR1 SGHRS and CDR2 YFSETQ. CDR3 length equals 12 residues. CDR3 nucleotide sequence: TGCGCCAGCAGCTTGTTCACAGATACGCAGTATTTT. Protein: CASSLFTDTQYF. Supplemented by reference TRBV5-1 and TRBJ2-3, the full variable domain reads KAGVTQTPRYLIKTRGQQVTLSCSPISGHRSVSWYQQTPGQGLQFLFEYFSETQRNKGNFPGRFSGRQFSNSRSEMNVSTLELGDSALYLCASSLFTDTQYFGPGTRLTVL.

In this sample, this clone is large. The chain carries TRBV12-3 or TRBV12-4 and TRBJ2-1, with 8 nucleotides matching TRBD2. V shed 0 bases, J shed 4 bases, and the junction held 2 bases outside the gene matches. CDR3 length: 15 amino acids. CDR3 in DNA: TGTGCCAGCAGTTTAGCTAGCGGGGTTTACAATGAGCAGTTCTTC. Protein: CASSLASGVYNEQFF.

Notes on this clone: At one of its ends the junction is not consistent with the germline gene, which may arise from a read error. The chain recombines TRBV7-8 with TRBJ2-7; a weak D match, TRBD1 (5 bases). Germline CDR1 and CDR2: SGHVS and FQNEAQ. This CDR3 comprises 14 residues. In nucleotides, the CDR3 is TGTGCCAGCAGCTCATACAAGGGGTTCGACGAGAAGTACTTC. Amino acids: CASSSYKGFDEKYF.

The rearrangement joins TRBV6-1 to TRBJ1-1, with 7 bases fitting TRBD1. CDR1 is MNHNS, CDR2 SASEGT, per germline. The V and J ends lost 3 bases and 8 bases, in that order; junction bases with no gene match: 18. The CDR3 loop spans 17 amino acids. The CDR3 nucleotides read TGTGCCAGCAGTGATATTATGGCAGGGGGAGCAAGGTGGGAAGCTTTCTTT. Translated, it gives CASSDIMAGGARWEAFF.

This clone is labeled as medium-sized. The chain links TRBV4-1 to TRBJ1-1, with 9 bases matching TRBD1. The germline V gene has CDR1 MGHRA and CDR2 YSYEKL. The J segment lost 1 base and the V segment lost 0 bases, leaving 3 bases of the junction unmatched. The CDR3 consists of 16 residues. The CDR3 DNA reads as TGCGCCAGCAGCCAAGAAGGGACAGGGAGGAACACTGAAGCTTTCTTT. Amino acids: CASSQEGTGRNTEAFF.

In its sample, this clone was seen a few times. The gene calls are TRBV27 and TRBJ2-1; 9 nucleotides agree with TRBD1. This CDR3 comprises 15 residues. The V gene's germline CDR1 is MNHEY and CDR2 SMNVEV (reference sequence). Losses at the gene ends were 6 bases for V and 4 bases for J; bases not matched to a gene: 7. This chain's CDR3 is CASSSPGQGYNEQFF. The CDR3 bases are TGTGCCAGCAGCTCTCCGGGACAGGGATACAATGAGCAGTTCTTC.

This clone was counted a few times. This rearrangement joins TRBV19 to TRBJ1-2, with D possibly TRBD1 on 6 matching bases. The CDR3 covers 15 residues. V was cut by 4 bases and J by 2 bases, with 14 bases left in between. Germline V gives CDR1 LNHDA, CDR2 SQIVND (reference sequence). As DNA, the CDR3 is TGTGCCAGTAGTAGAACCCAGGGGTACAACTATGGCTACACCTTC. Translation gives CASSRTQGYNYGYTF.

The chain employs TRBV11-3 and TRBJ1-2; 7 bases align to TRBD1. V dropped 4 bases and J dropped 7; count of bases not matched to a gene: 6. Germline V gene data show CDR1 as SGHNT and CDR2 as YENEEA. The CDR3 covers 13 residues. The CDR3 sequence: CASSSRQGGGYTF. CDR3 nucleotides: TGTGCCAGCAGCTCCCGACAGGGAGGTGGCTACACCTTC.